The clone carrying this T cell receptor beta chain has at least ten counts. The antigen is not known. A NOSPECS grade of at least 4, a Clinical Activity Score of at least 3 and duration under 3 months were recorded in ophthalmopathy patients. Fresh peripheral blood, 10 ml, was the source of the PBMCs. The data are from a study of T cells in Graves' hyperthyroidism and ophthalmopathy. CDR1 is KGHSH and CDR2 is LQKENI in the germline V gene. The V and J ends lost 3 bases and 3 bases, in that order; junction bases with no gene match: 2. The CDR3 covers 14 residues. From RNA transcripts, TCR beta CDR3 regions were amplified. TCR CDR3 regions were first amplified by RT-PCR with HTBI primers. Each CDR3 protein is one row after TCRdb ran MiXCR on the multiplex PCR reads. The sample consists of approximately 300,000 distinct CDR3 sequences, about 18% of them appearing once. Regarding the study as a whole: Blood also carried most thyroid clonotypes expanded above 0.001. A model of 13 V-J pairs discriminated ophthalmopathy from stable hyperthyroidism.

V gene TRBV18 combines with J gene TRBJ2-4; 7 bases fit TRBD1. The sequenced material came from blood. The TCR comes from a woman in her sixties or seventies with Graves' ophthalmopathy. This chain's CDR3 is CASSPRDSKNIQYF. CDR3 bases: TGTGCCAGCTCACCCCGGGACAGCAAAAACATTCAGTACTTC.